This TCR beta chain was captured in a study of beta chain features in type 1 diabetes (dated by TCRdb to between 2017 and 2018). The study in broad terms: No differences in mean age, gender distribution, total cell number or subset yield were found between patients and healthy donors. The study compared TCRB repertoires of sorted circulating CD4+ T cell subsets between recently diagnosed type 1 diabetes patients and matched healthy donors. Regulatory and stem cell-like memory subsets were obtained from only 8 patients and roughly 8 healthy donors, while naive and central memory subsets were obtained from all 30 or so donors. Across all samples, around 99 million sorted cells were examined, and cell number per subset correlated strongly with RNA yield. Points the paper makes about the study in general: In all four CD4+ subsets, TCRB CDR3 length was moderately but significantly shorter in type 1 diabetes patients. At VDJ recombination sites, type 1 diabetes patients had fewer insertions and more deleted nucleotides, which implies abnormalities in thymic rearrangement. Sequencing cDNA rather than genomic DNA could over-represent highly expressing activated cells, although activation and CD3 levels did not differ between groups. Because the HLA sub-analyses included only small numbers of individuals, any influence of HLA type on TCRB rearrangement was left unresolved. Naive, central memory and regulatory TCRB repertoires appeared more similar among patients than among healthy donors. Shorter templates might be favored by PCR, yet because patient and control samples were amplified and corrected together, any such skew would affect both groups equally.

CDR1 and CDR2 are drawn from the germline V gene: LGHNT, FRNRAP. The cysteine opens and the phenylalanine closes a CDR3 of 15 amino acids. The DNA shown is the 45-base CDR3, in frame from base 1. V and J lose 0 bases and 9 bases, and a span of 15 bases separates them. This clone was seen only a few times. There is no known antigen for this receptor. No much larger clone exists at a distance of one base, and base qualities are not known. The entire amount of isolated RNA was reverse transcribed using the High Capacity cDNA Reverse Transcription Kit, so the sequenced TCRB transcripts were expressed ones. Deep immunoSEQ sequencing was applied to naive, central memory and regulatory T cell samples, giving an average of roughly 3.6 million total reads per sample. Sorted cells were lysed in RLT buffer, and RNA was extracted using DNase-treated RNeasy Micro or Mini kits according to cell number. Each cell subset was processed separately to prevent cross-contamination, with patient and healthy donor samples processed together. Using the immunoSEQ multiplex PCR, TCRB sequences were amplified from cDNA into 87-bp fragments spanning the CDR3 region. Amplicons were sequenced on the Illumina HiSeq platform. Turning to the authors' computational methods: PCR bias was corrected computationally using synthetic template baselines, and reads within Hamming distance 2 were collapsed, with unmergeable singletons discarded. Reads were aligned against IMGT to assign V, D and J genes, CDR3 length and insertions or deletions at six rearrangement sites. Within each subset, clonotype counts were normalized to sorted cell number, and only after that were true diversity and Gini coefficients computed with the tcR R package. The overlap coefficient, calculated on TCRB nucleotide sequences, was used to quantify repertoire sharing. Out-of-frame TCRB sequences from naive cells were analyzed as a proxy for the pre-selection repertoire. Here the immuneACCESS table is served through TCRdb, limited to in-frame sequences with V and J called. Missing clones are a known gap in these copies; in checked studies unresolved V genes cover under half, and the rest lacks a known reason. From that table come the V and J calls and clone size; the DNA was used to work out D and trimming. The sample table records a few hundred thousand clones; around 30% of these occur just once. The top ten hold 0.05% to 0.065% of the sample.

Each donor gave one peripheral blood draw, averaging roughly 120 mL, which was collected into heparinised tubes. Naive, central memory, regulatory and stem cell-like memory CD4+ T cells were sorted on a BD FACSAria II using a panel including CD45RO, CCR7, CD25, CD127, CD95 and CD27. Every sorted population had a purity above 95%. PBMCs were isolated immediately by Lymphoprep density gradient centrifugation and stained directly without culture. To minimize batch effects, samples were stained and sorted in pairs, one healthy donor with one patient per experiment. The sequence derives from a man between 18 and 35 years old in good health. Sequencing was performed on naive CD4+ T cells from blood. The cell subset or site tag for this specimen amounts to: true naive CD4+ T cells. This chain is built from TRBV12-5 and TRBJ2-1; the D gene remains uncertain. The CDR3 reads as follows: CASGLVLSQSSEQFF. The DNA sequence reads TGTGCTAGTGGTTTGGTACTCAGCCAGTCGAGTGAGCAGTTCTTC.